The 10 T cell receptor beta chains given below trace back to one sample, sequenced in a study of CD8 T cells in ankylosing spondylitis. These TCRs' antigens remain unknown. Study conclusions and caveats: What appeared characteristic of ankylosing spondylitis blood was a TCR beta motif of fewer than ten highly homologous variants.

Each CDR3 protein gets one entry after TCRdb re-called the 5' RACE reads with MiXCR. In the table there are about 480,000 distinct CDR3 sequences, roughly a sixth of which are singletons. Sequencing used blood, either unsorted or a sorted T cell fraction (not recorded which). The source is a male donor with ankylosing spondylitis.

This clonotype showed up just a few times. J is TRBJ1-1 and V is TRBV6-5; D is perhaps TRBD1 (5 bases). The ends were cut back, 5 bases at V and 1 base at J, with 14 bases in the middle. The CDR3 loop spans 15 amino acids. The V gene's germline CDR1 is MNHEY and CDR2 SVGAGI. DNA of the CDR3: TGTGCCAGCAGTACTGCGGGGGATAAGAACACTGAAGCTTTCTTT. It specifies CASSTAGDKNTEAFF.

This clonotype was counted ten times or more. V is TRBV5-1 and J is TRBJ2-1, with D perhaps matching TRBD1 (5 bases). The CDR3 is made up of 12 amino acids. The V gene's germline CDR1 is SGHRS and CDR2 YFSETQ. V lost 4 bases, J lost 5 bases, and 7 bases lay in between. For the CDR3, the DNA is TGCGCCAGCAGCCCGACAGACAATGAGCAGTTCTTC. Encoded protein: CASSPTDNEQFF.

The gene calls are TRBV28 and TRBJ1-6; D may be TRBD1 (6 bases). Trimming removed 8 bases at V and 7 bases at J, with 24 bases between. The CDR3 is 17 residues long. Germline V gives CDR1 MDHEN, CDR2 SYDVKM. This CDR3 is CASVGYLSTGRNSPLHF. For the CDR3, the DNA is TGTGCCAGCGTGGGTTACTTGTCGACAGGTCGAAATTCACCCCTCCACTTT. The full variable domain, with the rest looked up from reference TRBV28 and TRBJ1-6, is DVKVTQSSRYLVKRTGEKVFLECVQDMDHENMFWYRQDPGLGLRLIYFSYDVKMKEKGDIPEGYSVSREKKERFSLILESASTNQTSMYLCASVGYLSTGRNSPLHFGNGTRLTVT.

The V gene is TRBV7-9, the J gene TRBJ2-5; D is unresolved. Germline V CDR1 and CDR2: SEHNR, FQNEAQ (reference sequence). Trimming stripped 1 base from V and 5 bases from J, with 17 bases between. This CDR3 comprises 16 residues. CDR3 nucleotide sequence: TGTGCCAGCAGCTTAGTAGTGTCAGAGGATTTTGAGACCCAGTACTTC. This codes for CASSLVVSEDFETQYF.

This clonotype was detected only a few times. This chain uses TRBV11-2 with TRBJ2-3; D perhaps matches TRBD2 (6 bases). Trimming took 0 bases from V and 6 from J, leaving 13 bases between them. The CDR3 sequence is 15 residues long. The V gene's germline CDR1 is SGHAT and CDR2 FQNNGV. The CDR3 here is CASSLEGVRGDTQYF. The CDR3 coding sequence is TGTGCCAGCAGCTTAGAGGGGGTTCGGGGGGATACGCAGTATTTT. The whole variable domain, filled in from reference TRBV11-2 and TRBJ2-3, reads EAGVAQSPRYKIIEKRQSVAFWCNPISGHATLYWYQQILGQGPKLLIQFQNNGVVDDSQLPKDRFSAERLKGVDSTLKIQPAKLEDSAVYLCASSLEGVRGDTQYFGPGTRLTVL.

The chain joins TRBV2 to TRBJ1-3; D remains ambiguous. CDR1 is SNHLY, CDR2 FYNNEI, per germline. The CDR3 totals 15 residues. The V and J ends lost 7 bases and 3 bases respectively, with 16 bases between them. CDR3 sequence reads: CASKVSVNGGNTIYF. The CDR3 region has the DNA TGTGCCAGCAAGGTGTCGGTGAACGGTGGAAACACCATATATTTT.

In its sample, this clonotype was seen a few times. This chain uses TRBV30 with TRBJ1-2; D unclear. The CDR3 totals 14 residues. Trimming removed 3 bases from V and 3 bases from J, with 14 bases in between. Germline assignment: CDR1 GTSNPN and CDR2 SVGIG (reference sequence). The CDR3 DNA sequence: TGTGCCTGGAGGAGACCGCCAGGTGACTATGGCTACACCTTC. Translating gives CAWRRPPGDYGYTF.

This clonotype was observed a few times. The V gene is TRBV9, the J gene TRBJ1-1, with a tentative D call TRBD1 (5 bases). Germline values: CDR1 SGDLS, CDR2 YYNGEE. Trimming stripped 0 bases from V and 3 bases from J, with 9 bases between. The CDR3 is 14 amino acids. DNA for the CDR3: TGTGCCAGCAGCGTAGAGGGGCTGGACACTGAAGCTTTCTTT. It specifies CASSVEGLDTEAFF.

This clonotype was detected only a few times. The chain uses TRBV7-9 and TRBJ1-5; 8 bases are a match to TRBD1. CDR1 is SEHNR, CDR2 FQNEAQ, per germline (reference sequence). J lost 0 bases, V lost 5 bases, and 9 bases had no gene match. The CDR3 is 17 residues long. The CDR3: CASSATGASYSNQPQHF. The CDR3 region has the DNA TGTGCCAGCAGCGCGACAGGGGCCAGCTATAGCAATCAGCCCCAGCATTTT.

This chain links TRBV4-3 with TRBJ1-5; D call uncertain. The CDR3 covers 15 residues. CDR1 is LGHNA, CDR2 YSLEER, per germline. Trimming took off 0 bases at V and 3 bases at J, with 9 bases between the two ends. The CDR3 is CASSQDRSHNQPQHF. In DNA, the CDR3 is TGCGCCAGCAGCCAAGATCGTTCCCACAATCAGCCCCAGCATTTT.